The present entry profiles one TCR beta chain with its context. A much larger clone differs from this one at a single base, so this may be a read error. Both TCR beta VDJ combination and CDR3 sequence profiling were carried out. Genomic DNA was the template for this profiling. TCRdb independently ran MiXCR on the reads; one entry per CDR3 protein. Here the sample spans more than 150,000 distinct CDR3 sequences, more than 45% being singletons. The CDR3 loop spans 12 amino acids. Trimming took 5 bases from V and 8 from J, leaving 9 bases between them. Germline V gives CDR1 SNHLY, CDR2 FYNNEI. These data come from a study of CD8+CD57+ T cells in acquired aplastic anemia. Study background: Sorted CD4+ and CD8+ cell DNA averaged approximately 3.2 ug.

The patients chosen for sequencing had shown expansion of CD8+CD57+ cells (detected by flow cytometry). All participating patients were living with severe acquired aplastic anemia. The J gene is TRBJ2-2, the V gene TRBV2; D not resolved. Sample: sorted CD4+, CD8+, or CD8+CD57+ T cells (not recorded which) from PBMCs. The clonotype comes from a human donor with aplastic anemia. CDR3 sequence (DNA): TGTGCCAGCAGTTACTCGAATGGGGAGCTGTTTTTT. Protein sequence: CASSYSNGELFF.